This passage covers 22 T cell receptor beta chains from one sample sequenced in a study of CD8+CD57+ T cells in acquired aplastic anemia. Whole-study results and caveats: A lower diversity was found for CD8+CD57+ cells than for total CD4+ and CD8+ pools in patients.

These receptors' antigens are unknown. The study profiled TCR beta VDJ and CDR3 using genomic DNA as template. One entry per CDR3 protein, called by TCRdb with MiXCR from the reads. The sample shows about 20,000 distinct CDR3 sequences, almost 40% of them seen only once. Those patients picked for sequencing had displayed CD8+CD57+ cell expansion on flow cytometry. The specimen was CD8+CD57+ T cells sorted from PBMCs. The subset denotes: bead-enriched CD8+CD57+ effector memory T cells from SAA patients. These receptors were obtained from a human donor with aplastic anemia.

The chain joins TRBV10-3 to TRBJ1-1; TRBD1 might be the D (6 bases). This CDR3 has 14 residues. V dropped 2 bases and J dropped 4 bases, with 11 bases sitting between them. Germline lookup yields CDR1 ENHRY and CDR2 SYGVKD. This chain's CDR3 is CAISEQGIGTEAFF. In nucleotides, the CDR3 is TGTGCCATCAGTGAGCAGGGGATTGGCACTGAAGCTTTCTTT.

Notes on this clonotype: It is likely a read error, because the conserved phenylalanine at the end of the CDR3 is missing. The chain has TRBV4-1 and TRBJ2-3; the match to TRBD1 covers 7 bases. From germline, CDR1 is MGHRA and CDR2 YSYEKL. V dropped 4 bases and J dropped 0; count of bases not matched to a gene: 4. The CDR3 has 15 residues. CDR3 residues: CASSPGQISTDTQYL. The CDR3, as DNA: TGCGCCAGCAGCCCGGGACAGATCAGCACAGATACGCAGTATCTT.

This clonotype was observed a handful of times. This rearrangement joins TRBV20-1 to TRBJ2-1; TRBD2 is a possible D gene (6 bases). The length of the CDR3 is 18 residues. Germline V CDR1 and CDR2: DFQATT, SNEGSKA (reference sequence). Deletions cut 3 bases from V and 3 bases from J, with 24 bases between. In nucleotides, the CDR3 is TGCAGTGCTAGGGGAGCTGAGGGCAGCGGGTCCCTCTACAATGAGCAGTTCTTC. The encoded protein is CSARGAEGSGSLYNEQFF.

This sequence joins TRBV7-2 and TRBJ2-1, with 7 nucleotides matching TRBD2. Germline values: CDR1 SGHTA, CDR2 FQGNSA. Trimming at V came to 0 bases and at J to 3 bases, leaving 8 bases not matched to a gene. This CDR3 contains 17 residues. CDR3 sequence (DNA): TGTGCCAGCAGCTTAGCGCCCGGACTAGGTCTCTACAATGAGCAGTTCTTC. Protein product: CASSLAPGLGLYNEQFF.

This clonotype has a handful of counts. The J gene is TRBJ2-5, the V gene TRBV7-9, with D tentatively TRBD1 (5 bases). Per the germline V gene, CDR1 is SEHNR and CDR2 is FQNEAQ (reference sequence). With 2 bases removed from V and 5 bases from J, the gap between germline ends came to 12 bases. CDR3 length: 14 amino acids. CDR3 DNA sequence: TGTGCCAGCAGCTTAAGGGCAGGGTCGGAGACCCAGTACTTC. It codes for CASSLRAGSETQYF. Full variable domain (missing parts from reference TRBV7-9 and TRBJ2-5): DTGVSQNPRHKITKRGQNVTFRCDPISEHNRLYWYRQTLGQGPEFLTYFQNEAQLEKSRLLSDRFSAERPKGSFSTLEIQRTEQGDSAMYLCASSLRAGSETQYFGPGTRLLVL.

The chain carries TRBV24-1 and TRBJ1-1; D is possibly TRBD1 (6 bases). Looked up from germline, CDR1 is KGHDR and CDR2 is SFDVKD. V lost 5 bases and J 8 bases, leaving 17 bases between the germline ends. This CDR3 is built from 14 residues. CDR3 loop: CATSGGAGELEAFF. The CDR3 DNA is TGTGCCACCAGTGGCGGGGCAGGGGAATTGGAAGCTTTCTTT.

The sample holds one count of this clonotype. The rearrangement joins TRBV19 to TRBJ2-5, with D tentatively TRBD1 or TRBD2 (5 bases each). Trimming took off 2 bases at V and 5 bases at J, with 12 bases between the two ends. In germline, CDR1 is LNHDA, CDR2 SQIVND (reference sequence). The CDR3 covers 14 residues. The CDR3 DNA sequence: TGTGCCAGTAGTATATGGGGGATCGCGGAGACCCAGTACTTC. Protein: CASSIWGIAETQYF. The full variable domain, completed using reference TRBV19 and TRBJ2-5, is DGGITQSPKYLFRKEGQNVTLSCEQNLNHDAMYWYRQDPGQGLRLIYYSQIVNDFQKGDIAEGYSVSREKKESFPLTVTSAQKNPTAFYLCASSIWGIAETQYFGPGTRLLVL.

This clonotype was detected only a few times. The chain combines TRBV20-1 with TRBJ2-3, with 11 bases lining up with TRBD2. The junction had 9 bases not matched to a gene; V was cut back by 0 bases and J by 4 bases. The CDR3 loop spans 17 amino acids. Looked up from germline, CDR1 is DFQATT and CDR2 is SNEGSKA (reference sequence). CDR3 nucleotide sequence: TGCAGTGCTAGAGATCAGGGGACTAGCGGAACCGCAGATACGCAGTATTTT. This encodes CSARDQGTSGTADTQYF.

The chain combines TRBV6-5 with TRBJ2-7, with 14 bases that match TRBD2. The germline gives CDR1 MNHEY, CDR2 SVGAGI. The CDR3 has 16 residues. V lost 8 bases, J lost 5 bases, and 11 bases stayed unmatched. CDR3 sequence: CASRGRLAGGPDEQYF. The CDR3 region has the DNA TGTGCCAGCCGGGGGAGACTAGCGGGAGGGCCGGACGAGCAGTACTTC.

This chain connects TRBV15 to TRBJ2-3, with 11 bases lining up with TRBD1. The CDR3 is 15 amino acids. Germline V gives CDR1 LNHNV, CDR2 YYDKDF (reference sequence). V trimming: 1 base; J trimming: 4 bases; junction bases outside the gene matches: 1. CDR3: CATSRGTGGADTQYF. Written as DNA, the CDR3 is TGTGCCACCAGCAGAGGGACAGGGGGCGCAGATACGCAGTATTTT. Together with reference TRBV15 and TRBJ2-3, the CDR3 gives the full variable domain: DAMVIQNPRYQVTQFGKPVTLSCSQTLNHNVMYWYQQKSSQAPKLLFHYYDKDFNNEADTPDNFQSRRPNTSFCFLDIRSPGLGDTAMYLCATSRGTGGADTQYFGPGTRLTVL.

This clonotype was counted between two and nine times. The J gene is TRBJ2-5, the V gene TRBV20-1, with 9 bases identical to TRBD1. Germline CDR1 and CDR2: DFQATT and SNEGSKA (reference sequence). CDR3 length equals 13 residues. With 5 bases clipped from V and 3 bases from J, the junction kept 4 bases outside the gene matches. CDR3 bases: TGCAGTGCTCACCGGGACAGGGAAGAGACCCAGTACTTC. Its protein product is CSAHRDREETQYF.

As concerns this clonotype: The junction departs from the called germline gene at one end, perhaps through a read error. The chain uses TRBV7-9 and TRBJ2-6; D is undetermined. The CDR3 runs 16 residues. Germline CDR1 reads SEHNR; CDR2 reads FQNEAQ (reference sequence). CDR3 sequence reads: CASSRIRASGANVLTF. CDR3 DNA: TGCGCCAGCAGCCGGATTAGAGCTTCTGGGGCCAACGTCCTGACTTTC.

The chain carries TRBV18 and TRBJ1-2; D remains unclear. V was clipped by 3 bases and J by 8 bases, with 10 bases between them. Germline CDR1 and CDR2: KGHSH and LQKENI. CDR3 length: 12 amino acids. The CDR3 DNA reads as TGTGCCAGCTCACCTGTCGGTCAGGGCTACACCTTC. Translating gives CASSPVGQGYTF. Together with reference TRBV18 and TRBJ1-2, the CDR3 gives the full variable domain: NAGVMQNPRHLVRRRGQEARLRCSPMKGHSHVYWYRQLPEEGLKFMVYLQKENIIDESGMPKERFSAEFPKEGPSILRIQQVVRGDSAAYFCASSPVGQGYTFGSGTRLTVV.

This chain connects TRBV2 to TRBJ2-1; D is possibly TRBD1 (6 bases). Looked up from germline, CDR1 is SNHLY and CDR2 is FYNNEI. CDR3 length equals 13 residues. V was cut by 10 bases and J by 0 bases, with 10 bases left in between. CDR3 DNA: TGTGCCACACAGGGTGACTCCTACAATGAGCAGTTCTTC. This sequence encodes CATQGDSYNEQFF.

J is TRBJ2-4 and V is TRBV6-1; TRBD1 agrees at 9 bases. V was clipped by 6 bases and J by 12 bases; unmatched bases: 9. Germline V gene sequence: CDR1 MNHNS, CDR2 SASEGT. This CDR3 is built from 13 residues. The CDR3 nucleotides read TGTGCCAGCAGCGATACCGGGACAGGGAGTCAGTACTTC. Translated, it gives CASSDTGTGSQYF.

The chain employs TRBV20-1 and TRBJ1-5; D not certain. The germline CDR1 and CDR2 sequences are DFQATT and SNEGSKA (reference sequence). This CDR3 spans 14 amino acids. V lost 4 bases and J 0 bases, leaving 10 bases between the germline ends. The CDR3 DNA reads as TGCAGTGCTATGGAACAGTTTAGCAATCAGCCCCAGCATTTT. Its protein product is CSAMEQFSNQPQHF.

This clonotype showed up many times. The V call is TRBV20-1, the J call TRBJ2-7; tentatively, D is TRBD1 (6 bases). V lost 2 bases to trimming and J lost 3 bases, with 11 bases between them. The germline V gene has CDR1 DFQATT and CDR2 SNEGSKA (reference sequence). CDR3 length: 13 amino acids. In DNA, the CDR3 is TGCAGTGCTAGAAACAGGGCGGACTACGAGCAGTACTTC. This codes for CSARNRADYEQYF.

The chain recombines TRBV7-9 with TRBJ2-7; 7 bases line up with TRBD1. The CDR3 contains 15 residues. The germline gives CDR1 SEHNR, CDR2 FQNEAQ (reference sequence). V gave up 4 bases and J gave up 6 bases; unmatched junction bases: 12. CDR3 in DNA: TGTGCCAGCAGCTCGATGACAGGGCCCCCTCTCGAGCAGTACTTC. Translation gives CASSSMTGPPLEQYF.

The chain couples TRBV5-1 to TRBJ1-3; perhaps TRBD1 as D (5 bases). Deletions cut 0 bases from V and 2 bases from J, with 9 bases between. CDR1 SGHRS and CDR2 YFSETQ come from the germline V gene. This CDR3 comprises 15 residues. The CDR3 here is CASSLAGVTGNTIYF. CDR3 nucleotide sequence: TGCGCCAGCAGCTTGGCGGGGGTTACTGGAAACACCATATATTTT.

The chain links TRBV20-1 to TRBJ1-5; 10 bases line up with TRBD1. Trimming at V came to 0 bases and at J to 5 bases, leaving 4 bases not matched to a gene. The CDR3 consists of 15 residues. The V gene's germline CDR1 is DFQATT and CDR2 SNEGSKA (reference sequence). The CDR3: CSAREGGTGDQPQHF. The CDR3 nucleotides read TGCAGTGCTAGAGAAGGCGGGACAGGGGATCAGCCCCAGCATTTT.

V usage is TRBV5-4 and J usage is TRBJ2-1; D is possibly TRBD1 or TRBD2 (5 bases each). This CDR3 has 14 residues. Germline V gene data show CDR1 as SGHNT and CDR2 as YYREEE (reference sequence). V was pared by 0 bases and J by 5 bases, with 9 bases between. The CDR3 sequence: CASSLGGVDNEQFF. In nucleotides, the CDR3 is TGTGCCAGCAGCTTGGGAGGGGTGGACAATGAGCAGTTCTTC.

This chain joins TRBV20-1 and TRBJ2-1; 10 bases agree with TRBD2. V lost 2 bases, J lost 8 bases, and 15 bases stayed unmatched. Germline V CDR1 and CDR2: DFQATT, SNEGSKA (reference sequence). The CDR3 runs 17 residues. The CDR3 DNA sequence: TGCAGTGCTAGACCCCGTTTAGCGGGAGGAAGGATCCATGAGCAGTTCTTC. This translates into CSARPRLAGGRIHEQFF.